What follows describes a single T cell receptor (beta chain). As yet, its antigen is unknown. The data originate from a study of shared clonotypes between healthy human individuals. Overall study: The study used three CD4 naive, three CD4 memory, two CD8 naive and one CD8 memory plate per donor.

A deep-level run was used for the assay. Assay used: immunoSEQ multiplex PCR; TCRdb lists only in-frame clones, some missing. This table has 2 million to 3 million clones, 80% to 95% appearing once. This CDR3 has 15 amino acids. The J segment lost 7 bases and the V segment lost 4 bases, leaving 11 bases of the junction unmatched. Germline V CDR1 and CDR2: SEHNR, FQNEAQ (reference sequence). Study results and limitations: In having few donors, the study represented limited genetic and exposure-history diversity. Naive subsets generally had larger estimated richness than memory subsets.

This sequence joins TRBV7-9 and TRBJ2-3; 7 positions match TRBD2. This TCR was recovered from a man younger than 30 in good health. Some clones in this sample may be carry-over from other donors' samples. Sequences were obtained from naive CD4+ T cells from PBMCs. As for subset: CD45RA+ positively selected. CDR3: CASSSASVREYTQYF. Written as DNA, the CDR3 is TGTGCCAGCAGCTCCGCATCCGTGCGGGAGTATACGCAGTATTTT.